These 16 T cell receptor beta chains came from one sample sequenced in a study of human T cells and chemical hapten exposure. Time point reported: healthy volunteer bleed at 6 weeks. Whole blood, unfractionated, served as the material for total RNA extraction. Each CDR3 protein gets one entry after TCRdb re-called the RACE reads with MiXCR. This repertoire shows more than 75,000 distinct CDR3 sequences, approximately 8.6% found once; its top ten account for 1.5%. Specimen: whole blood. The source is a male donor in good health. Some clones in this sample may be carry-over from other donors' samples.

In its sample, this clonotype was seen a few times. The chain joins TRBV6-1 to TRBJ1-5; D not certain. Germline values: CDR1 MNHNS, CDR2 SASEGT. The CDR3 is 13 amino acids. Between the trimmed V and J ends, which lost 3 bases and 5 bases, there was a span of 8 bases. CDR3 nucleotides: TGTGCCAGCAGTGAGCGCTATGATCAGCCCCAGCATTTT. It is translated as CASSERYDQPQHF.

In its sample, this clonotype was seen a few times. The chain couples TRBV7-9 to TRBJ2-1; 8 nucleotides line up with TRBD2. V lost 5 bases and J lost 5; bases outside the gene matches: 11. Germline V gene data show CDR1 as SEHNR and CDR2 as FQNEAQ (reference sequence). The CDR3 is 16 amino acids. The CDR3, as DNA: TGTGCCAGCAGCGGAACACTAGCGGCAATGAACAATGAGCAGTTCTTC. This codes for CASSGTLAAMNNEQFF.

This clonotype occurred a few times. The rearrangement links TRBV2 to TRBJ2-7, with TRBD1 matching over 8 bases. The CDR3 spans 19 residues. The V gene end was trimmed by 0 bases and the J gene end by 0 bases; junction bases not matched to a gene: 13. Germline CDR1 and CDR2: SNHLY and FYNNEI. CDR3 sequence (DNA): TGTGCCAGCAGTGAAGCCCTTAACGAACAGGGGGAGAGCTCCTACGAGCAGTACTTC. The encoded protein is CASSEALNEQGESSYEQYF.

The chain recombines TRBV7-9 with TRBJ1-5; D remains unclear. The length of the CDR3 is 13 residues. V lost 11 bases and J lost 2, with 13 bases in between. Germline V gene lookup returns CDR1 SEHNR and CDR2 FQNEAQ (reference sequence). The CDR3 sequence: CAVDLRGNQPQHF. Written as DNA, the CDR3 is TGTGCCGTTGACCTCAGAGGCAATCAGCCCCAGCATTTT.

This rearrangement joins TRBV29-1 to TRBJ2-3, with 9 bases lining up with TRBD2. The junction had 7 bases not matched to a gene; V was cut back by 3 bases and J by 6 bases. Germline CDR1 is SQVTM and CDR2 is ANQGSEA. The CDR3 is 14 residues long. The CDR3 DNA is TGCAGCGTTGATCTAGCGGGGAAGTGGGATACGCAGTATTTT. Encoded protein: CSVDLAGKWDTQYF.

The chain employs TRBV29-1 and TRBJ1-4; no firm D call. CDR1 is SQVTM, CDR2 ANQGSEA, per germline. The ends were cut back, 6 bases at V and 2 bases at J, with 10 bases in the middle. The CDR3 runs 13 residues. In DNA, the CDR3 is TGCAGCGTGGGTGGACGGACTAATGAAAAACTGTTTTTT. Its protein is CSVGGRTNEKLFF.

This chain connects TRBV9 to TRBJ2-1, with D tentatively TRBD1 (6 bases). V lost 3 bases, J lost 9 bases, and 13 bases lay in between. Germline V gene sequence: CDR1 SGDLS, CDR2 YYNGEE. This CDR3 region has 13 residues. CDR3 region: CASSAPGDGEQFF. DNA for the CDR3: TGTGCCAGCAGCGCGCCAGGGGATGGTGAGCAGTTCTTC.

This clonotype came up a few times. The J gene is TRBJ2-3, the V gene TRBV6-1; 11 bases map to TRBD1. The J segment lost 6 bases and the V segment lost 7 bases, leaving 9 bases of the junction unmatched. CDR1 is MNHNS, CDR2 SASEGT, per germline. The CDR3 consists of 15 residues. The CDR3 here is CASIRTGGLRDTQYF. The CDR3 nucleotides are TGTGCCAGCATTAGGACAGGGGGCCTAAGGGATACGCAGTATTTT.

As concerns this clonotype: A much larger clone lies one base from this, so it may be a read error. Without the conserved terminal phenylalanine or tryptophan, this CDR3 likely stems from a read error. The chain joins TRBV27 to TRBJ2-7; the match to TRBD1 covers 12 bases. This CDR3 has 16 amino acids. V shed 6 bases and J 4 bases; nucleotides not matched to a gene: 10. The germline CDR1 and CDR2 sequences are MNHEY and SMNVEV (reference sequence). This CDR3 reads CASSLIGDRGRYEQYC. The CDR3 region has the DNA TGTGCCAGCAGCCTTATAGGGGACAGGGGGCGTTACGAGCAGTACTGC.

The CDR3 loop reads CASSLGVSALHF. CDR3 DNA sequence: TGTGCCAGCAGCTTAGGGGTATCGGCCCTCCACTTT. This sequence joins TRBV7-2 and TRBJ1-6; D remains ambiguous. From germline, CDR1 is SGHTA and CDR2 FQGNSA. V lost 1 base and J lost 14, with 9 bases in between. The CDR3 extends over 12 amino acids.

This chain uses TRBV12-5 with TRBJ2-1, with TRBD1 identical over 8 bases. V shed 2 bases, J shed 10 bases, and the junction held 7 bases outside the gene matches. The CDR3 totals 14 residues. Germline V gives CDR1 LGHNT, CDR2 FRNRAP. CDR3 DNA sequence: TGTGCTAGTGGTTTGCGTCAGGGGGCAAGCGAGCAGTTCTTC. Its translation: CASGLRQGASEQFF.

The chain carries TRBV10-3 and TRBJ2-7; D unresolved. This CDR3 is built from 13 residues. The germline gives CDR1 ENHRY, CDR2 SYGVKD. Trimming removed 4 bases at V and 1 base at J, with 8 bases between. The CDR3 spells CAISVDQSYEQYF. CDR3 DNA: TGTGCCATCAGTGTAGATCAGTCCTACGAGCAGTACTTC.

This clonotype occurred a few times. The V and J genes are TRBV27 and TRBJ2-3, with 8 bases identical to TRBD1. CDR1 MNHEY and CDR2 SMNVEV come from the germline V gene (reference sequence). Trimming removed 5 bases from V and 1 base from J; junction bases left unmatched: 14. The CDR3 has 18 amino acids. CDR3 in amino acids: CASSIRTGRVIGTDTQYF. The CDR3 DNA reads TGTGCCAGCAGTATCCGGACAGGGAGAGTTATCGGCACAGATACGCAGTATTTT.

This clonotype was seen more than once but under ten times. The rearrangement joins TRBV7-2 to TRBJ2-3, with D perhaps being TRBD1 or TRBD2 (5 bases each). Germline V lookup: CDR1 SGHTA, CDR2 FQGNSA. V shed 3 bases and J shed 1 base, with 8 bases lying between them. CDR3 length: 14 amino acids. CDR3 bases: TGTGCCAGCAGCTTTGGGGGACGCACAGATACGCAGTATTTT. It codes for CASSFGGRTDTQYF.

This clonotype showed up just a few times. CDR3 region: CASSQDPIEALYNSPLHF. In DNA form, the CDR3 reads TGCGCCAGCAGCCAAGATCCGATAGAAGCCCTATATAATTCACCCCTCCACTTT. This chain joins TRBV4-1 and TRBJ1-6; D remains unclear. In germline, CDR1 is MGHRA, CDR2 YSYEKL. The V end was cut by 0 bases, the J end by 4 bases, with 16 bases between. This CDR3 spans 18 amino acids.

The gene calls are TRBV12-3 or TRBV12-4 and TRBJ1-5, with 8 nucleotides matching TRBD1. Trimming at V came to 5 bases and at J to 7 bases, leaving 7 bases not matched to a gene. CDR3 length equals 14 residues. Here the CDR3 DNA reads TGTGCCAGCAGTGGGGACAGGCGTAGACAGCCCCAGCATTTT. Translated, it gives CASSGDRRRQPQHF.